These 2 T cell receptor delta chains were all obtained from the same sample, sequenced in a study of gammadelta T cells in human blood. TCRdb reprocessed the RT-PCR reads using CATT. The profile shows about 660 delta-chain clones, almost 65% of them singletons. The sequenced material came from Vgamma9Vdelta2 gamma-delta T cells from adult blood. The receptors were gathered from a human donor.

As regards this clone: This DNA's translation and the protein TCRdb lists, from a much larger clone, do not match at residue 14, likely due to a read error; the protein shown is translated from the DNA. V gene TRDV2 combines with J gene TRDJ1, with 9 bases fitting TRDD3. The CDR3 extends over 19 amino acids. Germline lookup yields CDR1 GEAIGNYY and CDR2 EKD. Germline trimming cut 0 bases from V and 4 bases from J; bases unmatched to any gene: 17. The CDR3 bases are TGTGCCTGTGACACCGTTAGAGCGGCCGGGGGATACAACAACGATAAACTCATCTTT. This encodes CACDTVRAAGGYNNDKLIF.

This clone was detected only a few times. This is likely an artifact of a read error, given a far larger clone one base away. V and J are TRDV2 and TRDJ2; tentative D call: TRDD3 (6 bases). CDR1 is GEAIGNYY, CDR2 EKD, per germline. The CDR3 has 15 amino acids. The CDR3 here is CARDVMGGTTAQLFF. The CDR3 DNA is TGTGCCCGTGACGTGATGGGGGGGACTACAGCACAACTCTTCTTT.